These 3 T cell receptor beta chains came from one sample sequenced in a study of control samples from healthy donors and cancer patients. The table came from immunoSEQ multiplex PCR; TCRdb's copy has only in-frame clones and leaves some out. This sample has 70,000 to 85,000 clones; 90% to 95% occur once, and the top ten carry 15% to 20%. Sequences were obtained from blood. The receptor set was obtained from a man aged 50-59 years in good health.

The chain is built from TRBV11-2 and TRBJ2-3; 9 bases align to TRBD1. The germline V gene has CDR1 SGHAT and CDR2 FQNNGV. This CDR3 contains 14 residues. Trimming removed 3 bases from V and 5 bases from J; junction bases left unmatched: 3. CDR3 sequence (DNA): TGTGCCAGCAGCTTCGACAGGGGGGGAGATACGCAGTATTTT. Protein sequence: CASSFDRGGDTQYF.

This chain's CDR3 is CASSLDTRENTEAFF. CDR3 sequence (DNA): TGTGCCAGCAGCTTAGACACCAGGGAAAACACTGAAGCTTTCTTT. The chain is built from TRBV11-3 and TRBJ1-1, with D perhaps TRBD1 (5 bases). The CDR3 runs 15 residues. Germline lookup yields CDR1 SGHNT and CDR2 YENEEA. The V and J ends lost 0 bases and 2 bases respectively, with 10 bases between them. Combining the CDR3 with reference TRBV11-3 and TRBJ1-1 gives the whole variable domain EAGVVQSPRYKIIEKKQPVAFWCNPISGHNTLYWYLQNLGQGPELLIRYENEEAVDDSQLPKDRFSAERLKGVDSTLKIQPAELGDSAVYLCASSLDTRENTEAFFGQGTRLTVV.

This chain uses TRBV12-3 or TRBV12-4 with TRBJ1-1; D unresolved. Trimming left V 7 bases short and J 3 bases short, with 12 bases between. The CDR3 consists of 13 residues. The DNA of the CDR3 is TGTGCCAGCAAAAAGACGGGCCACACTGAAGCTTTCTTT. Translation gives CASKKTGHTEAFF.